The entry that follows covers one TCR beta chain sequence. The antigen is undetermined. The study ran its PCR with 60 Vbeta and 13 Jbeta primers. The protocol was immunoSEQ multiplex PCR, while the TCRdb copy is restricted to in-frame clones and leaves out a portion. Found here are approximately 40,000 clones, roughly 90% of them singletons; the top ten hold 10% to 12%. CDR1 and CDR2 from the germline V gene are SGHAT and FQNNGV. The CDR3 has 16 residues. Trimming shortened V by 5 bases and J by 0 bases, and 14 bases separated the two germline ends. The sample belongs to a study of cytomegalovirus exposure and HLA in healthy donors. The study's findings and limits: Most sequenced TCRs were rare (though some public TCRs occurred in many donors). Some 16,000 TCR beta sequences were associated with HLA alleles at 0.05 false discovery rate in a later analysis. For most subjects, TCR beta sequences were reported to predict HLA-A and HLA-B alleles with accuracy. A later examination showed that TCR association rates differed by HLA locus, with DRB1 most and HLA-C fewest.

The chain has TRBV11-2 and TRBJ2-4; D is undetermined. The clonotype originates from a woman between 40 and 50 years old in good health and CMV-seropositive. The specimen sequenced was PBMCs. CDR3 coding DNA: TGTGCCAGCAGCCCCCGGTCGTATCTAGCCAAAAACATTCAGTACTTC. Translated: CASSPRSYLAKNIQYF.